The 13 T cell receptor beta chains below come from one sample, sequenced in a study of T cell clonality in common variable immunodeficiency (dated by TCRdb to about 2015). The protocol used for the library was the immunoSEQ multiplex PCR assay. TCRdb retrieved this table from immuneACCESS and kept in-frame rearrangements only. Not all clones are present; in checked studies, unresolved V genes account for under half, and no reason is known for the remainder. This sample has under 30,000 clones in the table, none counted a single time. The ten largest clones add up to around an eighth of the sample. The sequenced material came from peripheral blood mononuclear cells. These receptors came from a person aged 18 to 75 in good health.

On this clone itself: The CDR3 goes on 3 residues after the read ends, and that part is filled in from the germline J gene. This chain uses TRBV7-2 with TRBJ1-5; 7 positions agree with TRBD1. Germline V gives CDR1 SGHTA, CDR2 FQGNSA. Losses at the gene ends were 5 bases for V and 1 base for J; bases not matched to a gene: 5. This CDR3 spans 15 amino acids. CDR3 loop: CASSLGGPSNQPQHF. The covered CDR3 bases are TGTGCCAGCAGCCTAGGGGGCCCCAGCAATCAGCCC.

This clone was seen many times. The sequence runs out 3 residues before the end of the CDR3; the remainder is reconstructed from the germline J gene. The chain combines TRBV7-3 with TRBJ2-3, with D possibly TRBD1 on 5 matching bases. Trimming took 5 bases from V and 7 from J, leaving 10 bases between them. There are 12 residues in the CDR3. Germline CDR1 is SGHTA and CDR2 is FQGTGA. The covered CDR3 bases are TGTGCCAGCAGCCCGCAGGGCCATACG. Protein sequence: CASSPQGHT. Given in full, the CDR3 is CASSPQGHTQYF.

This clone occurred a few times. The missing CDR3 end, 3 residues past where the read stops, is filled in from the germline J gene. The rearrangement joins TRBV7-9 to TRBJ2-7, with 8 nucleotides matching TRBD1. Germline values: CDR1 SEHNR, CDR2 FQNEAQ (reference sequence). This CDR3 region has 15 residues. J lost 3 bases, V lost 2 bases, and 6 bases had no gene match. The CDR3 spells CASSLPVTGVYEQYF. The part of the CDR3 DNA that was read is TGTGCCAGCAGCTTACCTGTGACAGGGGTCTACGAG.

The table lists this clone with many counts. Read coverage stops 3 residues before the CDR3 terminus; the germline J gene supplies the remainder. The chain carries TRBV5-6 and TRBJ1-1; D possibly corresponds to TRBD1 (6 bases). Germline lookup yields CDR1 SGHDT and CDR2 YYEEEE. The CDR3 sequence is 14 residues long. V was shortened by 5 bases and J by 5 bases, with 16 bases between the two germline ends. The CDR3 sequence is CASSHTGLWTEAFF. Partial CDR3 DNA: TGTGCCAGCAGTCACACAGGGTTATGGACTGAA.

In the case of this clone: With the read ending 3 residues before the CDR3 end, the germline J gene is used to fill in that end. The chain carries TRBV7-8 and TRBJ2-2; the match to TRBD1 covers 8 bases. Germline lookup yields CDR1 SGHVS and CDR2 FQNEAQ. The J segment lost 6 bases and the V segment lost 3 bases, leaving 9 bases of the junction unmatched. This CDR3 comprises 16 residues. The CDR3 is CASSFVRDRGSGELFF. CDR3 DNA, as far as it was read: TGTGCCAGCAGCTTTGTCCGAGACAGGGGATCCGGGGAG.

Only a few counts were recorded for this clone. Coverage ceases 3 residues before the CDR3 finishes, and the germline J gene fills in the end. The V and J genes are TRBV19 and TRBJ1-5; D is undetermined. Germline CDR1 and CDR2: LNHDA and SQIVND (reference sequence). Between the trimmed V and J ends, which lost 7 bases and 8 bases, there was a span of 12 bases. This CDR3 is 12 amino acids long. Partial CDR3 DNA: TGTGCCAGTACGAGGGTGGGTAAGCCC. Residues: CASTRVGKP. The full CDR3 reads CASTRVGKPQHF. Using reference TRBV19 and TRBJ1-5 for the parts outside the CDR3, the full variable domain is DGGITQSPKYLFRKEGQNVTLSCEQNLNHDAMYWYRQDPGQGLRLIYYSQIVNDFQKGDIAEGYSVSREKKESFPLTVTSAQKNPTAFYLCASTRVGKPQHFGDGTRLSIL.

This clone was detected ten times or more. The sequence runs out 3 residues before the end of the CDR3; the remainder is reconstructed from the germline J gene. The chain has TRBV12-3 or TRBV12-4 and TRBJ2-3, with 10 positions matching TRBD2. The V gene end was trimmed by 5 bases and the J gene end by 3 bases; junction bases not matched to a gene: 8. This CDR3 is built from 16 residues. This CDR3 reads CASSVLAGGLTDTQYF. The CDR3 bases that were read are TGTGCCAGCAGTGTCTTAGCGGGGGGACTAACAGATACG.

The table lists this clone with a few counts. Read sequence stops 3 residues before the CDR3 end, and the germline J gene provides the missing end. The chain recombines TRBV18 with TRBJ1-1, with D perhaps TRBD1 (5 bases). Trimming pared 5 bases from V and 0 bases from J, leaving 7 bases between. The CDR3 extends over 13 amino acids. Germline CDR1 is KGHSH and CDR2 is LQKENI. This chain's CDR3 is CASSNRMNTEAFF. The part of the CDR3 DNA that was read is TGTGCCAGCTCAAACAGGATGAACACTGAA.

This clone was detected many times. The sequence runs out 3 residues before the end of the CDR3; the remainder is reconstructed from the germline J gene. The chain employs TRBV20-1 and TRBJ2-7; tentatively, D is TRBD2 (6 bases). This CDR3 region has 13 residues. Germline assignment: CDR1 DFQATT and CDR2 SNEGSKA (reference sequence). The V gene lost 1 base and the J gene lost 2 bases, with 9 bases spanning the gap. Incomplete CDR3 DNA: TGCAGTGCTAGAGGGTTAGCGGCCTACGAG. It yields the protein CSARGLAAYE. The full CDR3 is CSARGLAAYEQYF.

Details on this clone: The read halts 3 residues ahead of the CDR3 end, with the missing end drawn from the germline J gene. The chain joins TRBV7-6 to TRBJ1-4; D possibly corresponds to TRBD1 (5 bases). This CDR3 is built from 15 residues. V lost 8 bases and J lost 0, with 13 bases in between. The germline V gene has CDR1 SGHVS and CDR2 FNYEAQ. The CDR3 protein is CASSNEGATNEKLFF. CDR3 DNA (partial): TGTGCCAGCTCAAATGAAGGGGCAACTAATGAAAAA.

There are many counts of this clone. The sequenced CDR3 bases are TGTGCCTGGAGTGTGGGTTGGCGGCAGGGAGTAACTGAA. This sequence encodes CAWSVGWRQGVTE. The CDR3 in full is CAWSVGWRQGVTEAFF. The V call is TRBV30, the J call TRBJ1-1; D is possibly TRBD1 (5 bases). The read gets to within 3 residues of the CDR3 end, and the germline J gene fills in the rest. CDR3 length: 16 residues. Germline-derived CDR1 and CDR2 are GTSNPN and SVGIG (reference sequence). V was clipped by 0 bases and J by 5 bases, with 19 bases between them.

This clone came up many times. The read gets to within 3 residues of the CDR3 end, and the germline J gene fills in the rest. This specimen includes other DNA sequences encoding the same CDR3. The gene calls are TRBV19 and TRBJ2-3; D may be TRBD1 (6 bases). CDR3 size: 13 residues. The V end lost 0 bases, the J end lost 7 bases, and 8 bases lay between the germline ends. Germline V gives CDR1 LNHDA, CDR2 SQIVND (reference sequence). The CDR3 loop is CASSIDQGNTQYF. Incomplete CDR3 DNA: TGTGCCAGTAGTATAGATCAGGGGAATACG.

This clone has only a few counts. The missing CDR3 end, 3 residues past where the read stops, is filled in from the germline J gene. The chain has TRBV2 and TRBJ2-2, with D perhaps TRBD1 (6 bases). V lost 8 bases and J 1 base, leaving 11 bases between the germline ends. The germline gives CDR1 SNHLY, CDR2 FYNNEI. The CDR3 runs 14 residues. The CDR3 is CASAGQLNTGELFF. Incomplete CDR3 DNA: TGTGCCAGCGCTGGACAGTTGAACACCGGGGAG.